This TCR beta chain was captured by sequencing in a study of T cells in Graves' hyperthyroidism and ophthalmopathy. V lost 0 bases and J lost 6; bases outside the gene matches: 6. The germline gives CDR1 SGDLS, CDR2 YYNGEE. CDR3 length: 15 amino acids. RNA transcripts provided the source from which TCR beta CDR3 regions were amplified. First-round RT-PCR targeting the TCR CDR3 was performed with the HTBI primer set. A single record per CDR3 protein comes from TCRdb applying MiXCR to the multiplex PCR reads. The sample lists roughly 640,000 distinct CDR3 sequences, more than 15% occurring once. The genes are TRBV9 and TRBJ2-1, with 7 bases matching TRBD1. The clonotype originates from a woman between 40 and 55 years old with Graves' ophthalmopathy. Sequenced material: blood. CDR3 residues: CASSVVETGSNEQFF. In DNA form, the CDR3 reads TGTGCCAGCAGCGTAGTTGAGACAGGGTCCAATGAGCAGTTCTTC.